This is a list of T cell receptor beta chains from one sample in a study of beta chain features in type 1 diabetes. Sequenced by immunoSEQ multiplex PCR; TCRdb stores in-frame clones only, minus some. The sample gives some 270,000 clones, roughly 10% of which show up once; about 0.018% is in the top ten. The specimen was naive CD4+ T cells from blood. The receptors stem from a man aged 30 to 39 with type 1 diabetes. Each CDR3 is given with its conserved first and last residue. The D gene is left open where the match is weak. Not every row has a clone size; where given, it reads once, few, many or a size class.

V gene	D gene	J gene	clone size	CDR3 protein	CDR3 DNA
TRBV5-1	NA	TRBJ2-3	NA	CASSLRTTSTDTQYF	TGCGCCAGCAGCTTGCGGACAACGAGCACAGATACGCAGTATTTT
TRBV19	NA	TRBJ1-5	few	CASSIFRAGGNQPQHF	TGTGCCAGTAGTATCTTTCGGGCAGGGGGCAATCAGCCCCAGCATTTT
TRBV11-2	TRBD1	TRBJ2-5	NA	CASRLPGQSQETQYF	TGTGCCAGCAGATTACCGGGACAGAGCCAAGAGACCCAGTACTTC
TRBV28	NA	TRBJ2-7	few	CASSPLGGRLNF	TGTGCCAGCAGTCCCCTAGGGGGTCGACTCAACTTC
TRBV18	NA	TRBJ2-5	NA	CASSPVLLLQETQYF	TGTGCCAGCTCACCAGTTCTACTGCTACAAGAGACCCAGTACTTC
TRBV5-1	TRBD1	TRBJ2-7	few	CASSSRDRDVEQYF	TGCGCCAGCAGCTCCCGGGACAGGGACGTGGAGCAGTACTTC
TRBV18	NA	TRBJ2-5	few	CASSPSRGETQYF	TGTGCCAGCTCACCTTCCAGGGGCGAGACCCAGTACTTC
TRBV2	NA	TRBJ2-7	few	CASSETSQTYEQYF	TGTGCCAGCAGTGAAACTAGTCAAACCTACGAGCAGTACTTC
TRBV30	NA	TRBJ2-7	NA	CAWSVRSNRVYEQYF	TGTGCCTGGAGTGTAAGGTCGAATCGGGTATACGAGCAGTACTTC
TRBV5-1	NA	TRBJ1-5	few	CASSLERGGQPQHF	TGCGCCAGCAGCTTGGAAAGGGGTGGGCAGCCCCAGCATTTT
TRBV7-9	TRBD1	TRBJ1-4	few	CASTPKGQEATNEKLFF	TGTGCCAGCACCCCAAAGGGACAGGAAGCAACTAATGAAAAACTGTTTTTT
TRBV5-4	NA	TRBJ2-6	few	CASSFGSSKAGANVLTF	TGTGCCAGCAGCTTCGGGTCCTCGAAAGCTGGGGCCAACGTCCTGACTTTC
TRBV6-6	TRBD1	TRBJ1-2	few	CASSRQGSGYGYTF	TGTGCCAGCAGTCGACAGGGTTCGGGGTATGGCTACACCTTC
TRBV11-2	NA	TRBJ2-1	NA	CASSSLVVTYNEQFF	TGTGCCAGCAGCTCTCTCGTTGTAACCTACAATGAGCAGTTCTTC
TRBV5-6	TRBD1	TRBJ1-4	NA	CASSLRDSNEKLFF	TGTGCCAGCAGCTTGAGGGACAGTAATGAAAAACTGTTTTTT
TRBV11-2	NA	TRBJ1-1	NA	CASALTENTEAFF	TGTGCCAGCGCATTGACAGAGAACACTGAAGCTTTCTTT
TRBV5-6	NA	TRBJ1-2	NA	CASSLLGDGYTF	TGTGCCAGCAGCTTGCTGGGAGATGGCTACACCTTC
TRBV15	TRBD2	TRBJ2-1	NA	CATWASGENEQFF	TGTGCCACGTGGGCTAGCGGGGAGAATGAGCAGTTCTTC
TRBV5-4	TRBD1	TRBJ1-6	few	CASTSGTDAYNSPLHF	TGTGCCAGCACCTCGGGGACAGATGCCTATAATTCACCCCTCCACTTT
TRBV28	NA	TRBJ2-5	NA	CASSSRGTQYF	TGTGCCAGCAGCTCACGGGGGACCCAGTACTTC
TRBV18	NA	TRBJ2-7	NA	CASGQASAEQYF	TGTGCCAGCGGGCAGGCCTCGGCCGAGCAGTACTTC
TRBV11-1	TRBD2	TRBJ2-1	NA	CASSPWTSGGNKEQFF	TGTGCCAGCAGCCCCTGGACTAGCGGGGGGAACAAGGAGCAGTTCTTC
TRBV7-9	NA	TRBJ2-3	few	CASSEAGSTDTQYF	TGTGCCAGCAGCGAAGCAGGAAGCACAGATACGCAGTATTTT
TRBV15	NA	TRBJ2-1	NA	CATSRGAAVGYNEQFF	TGTGCCACCAGCAGAGGGGCCGCAGTAGGTTACAATGAGCAGTTCTTC
TRBV4-3	TRBD2	TRBJ2-1	few	CASSQATGSGGEGEQFF	TGCGCCAGCAGCCAAGCGACCGGTAGCGGGGGGGAGGGTGAGCAGTTCTTC
TRBV4-3	TRBD2	TRBJ2-5	NA	CASSPRTSGNQETQYF	TGCGCCAGCAGCCCACGGACTAGCGGAAACCAAGAGACCCAGTACTTC
TRBV14	TRBD2	TRBJ2-1	few	CASSKLARYNEQFF	TGTGCCAGCAGCAAACTAGCGAGATACAATGAGCAGTTCTTC
TRBV4-3	NA	TRBJ1-2	few	CASSHTGARNYGYTF	TGCGCCAGCAGCCATACAGGAGCCCGTAACTATGGCTACACCTTC